The 12 T cell receptor beta chains below were found in one sample sequenced in a study of cytomegalovirus exposure and HLA in healthy donors (dated by TCRdb to 2016 to 2017). Receptors were amplified or captured by the immunoSEQ multiplex PCR assay. The multiplex PCR relied on a mix of 60 forward primers for TCR Vbeta segments and 13 reverse primers for TCR Jbeta segments. The clones in this table, taken by TCRdb from immuneACCESS, are in-frame only. Not every clone is retained; where verified, under half of the shortfall comes from an unresolved V gene, and the cause of the rest is unknown. The sample contains roughly 140,000 clones, 60% to 80% of them found a single time. The top ten clonotypes cover 1.6% of the sample. Input material: PBMCs. All receptors derive from a young woman in good health and CMV-seronegative.

V is TRBV11-2 and J is TRBJ2-7, with D tentatively TRBD2 (6 bases). CDR1 SGHAT and CDR2 FQNNGV come from the germline V gene. The V end was cut by 5 bases, the J end by 7 bases, with 24 bases between. CDR3 length: 16 amino acids. CDR3 region: CASSPRARPGEDEQYF. The CDR3 nucleotides are TGTGCCAGCAGCCCGAGAGCCAGACCCGGGGAGGATGAGCAGTACTTC. Combining the CDR3 with reference TRBV11-2 and TRBJ2-7 gives the whole variable domain EAGVAQSPRYKIIEKRQSVAFWCNPISGHATLYWYQQILGQGPKLLIQFQNNGVVDDSQLPKDRFSAERLKGVDSTLKIQPAKLEDSAVYLCASSPRARPGEDEQYFGPGTRLTVT.

Details on this clone: Germline and junction disagree at one end, which may indicate a read error. The V call is TRBV10-3, the J call TRBJ2-1, with 12 bases matching TRBD2. Germline loops: CDR1 ENHRY, CDR2 SYGVKD. CDR3 length: 13 amino acids. This CDR3 is CAISELAGGLRVF. The CDR3 DNA reads as TGTGCCATCAGTGAACTAGCGGGGGGTCTAAGGGTCTTC.

The DNA for the CDR3 is TGTGCCAGCAGCGGCCCGACGGGAAATTCACCCCTCCACTTT. This sequence encodes CASSGPTGNSPLHF. This chain joins TRBV11-2 and TRBJ1-6; D remains ambiguous. Germline loops: CDR1 SGHAT, CDR2 FQNNGV. The ends were cut back, 5 bases at V and 7 bases at J, with 12 bases in the middle. CDR3 length: 14 residues.

The genes are TRBV27 and TRBJ2-4, with a tentative D call TRBD2 (5 bases). Deletions cut 7 bases from V and 0 bases from J, with 13 bases between. CDR3 size: 15 residues. Germline CDR1 reads MNHEY; CDR2 reads SMNVEV (reference sequence). The CDR3 DNA sequence: TGTGCCAGCAAAGCGGCGGCCCCAGCCAAAAACATTCAGTACTTC. Protein: CASKAAAPAKNIQYF.

Comment on this clone: The conserved phenylalanine or tryptophan normally closing the CDR3 is absent here, so this likely arose from a read error. The CDR3 coding sequence is TGTGCCAGCAGCTTAGGGGGGGGGACAGGGGACGCTGGCTACACCTCC. It translates to CASSLGGGTGDAGYTS. The chain joins TRBV7-9 to TRBJ1-2; 10 nucleotides agree with TRBD1. Germline CDR1 and CDR2: SEHNR and FQNEAQ (reference sequence). This CDR3 is built from 16 residues. The V gene end was trimmed by 1 base and the J gene end by 7 bases; junction bases not matched to a gene: 9.

V and J are TRBV4-1 and TRBJ2-5, with 14 nucleotides matching TRBD2. Trimming cost V 5 bases and J 2 bases; bases outside gene matches: 4. This CDR3 spans 16 amino acids. CDR1 and CDR2 (germline): MGHRA, YSYEKL. CDR3 bases: TGCGCCAGCAGCGCCGGGACTAGCGGGGGTCAAGAGACCCAGTACTTC. Amino acids: CASSAGTSGGQETQYF.

The chain combines TRBV9 with TRBJ1-4; D unresolved. Trimming took off 4 bases at V and 0 bases at J, with 10 bases between the two ends. Germline assignment: CDR1 SGDLS and CDR2 YYNGEE. This CDR3 contains 15 residues. As DNA, the CDR3 is TGTGCCAGCAGCCCAAGAGGTGCAACTAATGAAAAACTGTTTTTT. It specifies CASSPRGATNEKLFF.

The rearrangement joins TRBV2 to TRBJ2-1; weak D call: TRBD1 (6 bases). Germline V gene data show CDR1 as SNHLY and CDR2 as FYNNEI. There are 13 residues in the CDR3. Between the trimmed V and J ends, which lost 6 bases and 10 bases, there was a span of 16 bases. CDR3 coding DNA: TGTGCCAGCAGGCCGACAGGCCTCATAGAGCAGTTCTTC. Its protein product is CASRPTGLIEQFF.

The J gene is TRBJ1-4, the V gene TRBV7-9; 10 bases match TRBD1. This CDR3 comprises 15 residues. V shed 6 bases and J 5 bases; nucleotides not matched to a gene: 6. Germline V gene lookup returns CDR1 SEHNR and CDR2 FQNEAQ (reference sequence). CDR3 in amino acids: CASRGGQGENEKLFF. CDR3 nucleotide sequence: TGTGCCAGCAGGGGTGGACAGGGGGAGAATGAAAAACTGTTTTTT.

This chain uses TRBV10-3 with TRBJ2-2; tentatively, D is TRBD2 (5 bases). The CDR3 is made up of 16 amino acids. CDR1 ENHRY and CDR2 SYGVKD come from the germline V gene. Trimming left V 9 bases short and J 0 bases short, with 17 bases between. Written as DNA, the CDR3 is TGTGCCATTTCTCTCGGGGTCCCCTCGAACACCGGGGAGCTGTTTTTT. It is translated as CAISLGVPSNTGELFF.

In the case of this clone: One end of the junction fails to match germline, which may point to a read error. The chain employs TRBV7-7 and TRBJ2-7; the match to TRBD2 covers 12 bases. The germline V gene has CDR1 SSHAT and CDR2 FNYEAQ (reference sequence). This CDR3 has 16 residues. CDR3 DNA: TGTGCTAGCAGTCCGGGACTAGCGGGCGGGAAGGGCGAGCAGTACTTC. Protein: CASSPGLAGGKGEQYF.

The chain recombines TRBV21-1 with TRBJ2-6; the table's TRBD1 call for D was not verified on the DNA. TRBV21-1 is a listed pseudogene. The CDR3 sequence is 19 residues long. The CDR3 region has the DNA TGTGCCAGCAGCAAAACGAGACTCAGATTCAGGGCCGGGGCCAACGTCCTGACTTTC. As protein: CASSKTRLRFRAGANVLTF.